The rows below give T cell receptor beta chains drawn from one sample of a study of OX40 agonist ivuxolimab in advanced cancers. The method was immunoSEQ multiplex PCR; TCRdb's version includes in-frame clones alone and lacks a portion of them. The repertoire holds about 69,000 clones, with roughly 92% as singletons. Material: CD4+ or CD8+ T cells sorted from blood, obtained in a trial of the OX40 agonist ivuxolimab. Source of these receptors: an adult with an advanced solid tumor such as melanoma, head and neck, liver or kidney cancer. CDR3s include the opening cysteine and the closing phenylalanine or tryptophan. Fields, in order: clone size, D gene, V gene, J gene, CDR3 DNA, CDR3 protein. D genes are given only for firm matches. Clone size is given for some rows only: seen once, a few or many times, or a class if the clone is expanded.

.	.	TRBV28	TRBJ1-6	TGTGCCGTCCTCACGGGTCAATTCAGGAATTCACCCCTCCACTTT	CAVLTGQFRNSPLHF
.	.	TRBV28	TRBJ2-7	TGTGCCAGCAGTACCCCCAGGGACGAGCAGTACTTC	CASSTPRDEQYF
.	.	TRBV5-5	TRBJ2-7	TGTGCCAGCAGCTTGGAGGCGTTTGTCCCGCGGTACTTC	CASSLEAFVPRYF
.	TRBD1	TRBV5-1	TRBJ1-1	TGCGCCAGCAGCTTGGGGGGACTTATGCGGACAGGGACGTTGAACACTGAAGCTTTCTTT	CASSLGGLMRTGTLNTEAFF
.	.	TRBV5-1	TRBJ2-1	TGCGCCAGCAGCTTGGGACTTCCTCCGGGCAATGAGCAGTTCTTC	CASSLGLPPGNEQFF
.	.	TRBV27	TRBJ1-3	TGTGCCAGCAGTTCACCCCTCGGAAACACCATATATTTT	CASSSPLGNTIYF
once	.	TRBV27	TRBJ1-5	TGTGCCAGCAGTTTGAGGGGGAGCAATCAGCCCCAGCATTTT	CASSLRGSNQPQHF
.	.	TRBV28	TRBJ1-1	TGTGCCAGCGTTGGGGCGTCGGCTGAAGCTTTCTTT	CASVGASAEAFF
.	TRBD1	TRBV19	TRBJ1-2	TGTGCCAGTATTGGCAGGGGGCGAATAGACTATGGCTACACCTTC	CASIGRGRIDYGYTF
.	TRBD1	TRBV19	TRBJ2-1	TGTGCCAGCCAAACAGGGGTAGGGGGCCTCTCCTACAATGAGCAGTTCTTC	CASQTGVGGLSYNEQFF
.	.	TRBV18	TRBJ2-7	TGTGCCAGCTCACCTCGGGGGTCTACCTACGAGCAGTACTTC	CASSPRGSTYEQYF
.	.	TRBV6-6	TRBJ1-4	TGTGCCAGTTGTAATCTGGTGGAACTGTTTTTT	CASCNLVELFF
once	.	TRBV5-1	TRBJ1-1	TGCGCCAGCAGCTTGAGGGGGGGCACTGAAGCTTTCTTT	CASSLRGGTEAFF
once	.	TRBV11-3	TRBJ2-2	TGTGCCAGCAGGTACAGGGCGGGAACCGGGGAGCTGTTTTTT	CASRYRAGTGELFF
.	TRBD1	TRBV9	TRBJ2-7	TGTGCCAGCAGCGTAGGGGACAGGGCCTACGAGCAGTACTTC	CASSVGDRAYEQYF
.	.	TRBV7-8	TRBJ2-1	TGTGCCAGCAGCACCCTCCGGGACCTCTTAAGGAATGAGCAGTTCTTC	CASSTLRDLLRNEQFF
.	.	TRBV7-8	TRBJ2-2	TGTGCCAGCAGCTTAGACAGGGTGGGCATCGGGGAGCTGTTTTTT	CASSLDRVGIGELFF
.	.	TRBV12-5	TRBJ2-1	TGTGCTAGTGGTCGGACTTCCGAGTACAATGAGCAGTTCTTC	CASGRTSEYNEQFF
.	TRBD1	TRBV28	TRBJ1-3	TGTGCCAGCAGACCACAGGGGAATACGGGAAACACCATATATTTT	CASRPQGNTGNTIYF
.	.	TRBV30	TRBJ2-1	TGTGCCTGGAGTGGTACAGGATACAATGAGCAGTTCTTC	CAWSGTGYNEQFF
once	.	TRBV27	TRBJ2-2	TGTGCCAGCAGTTCTCCCCTCGGGCAGGGGAACACCGGGGAGCTGTTTTTT	CASSSPLGQGNTGELFF
.	.	TRBV6-1	TRBJ1-5	TGTGCCAGCAGTGCTTCAGGGGATCAGCCCCAGCATTTT	CASSASGDQPQHF
.	.	TRBV15	TRBJ2-1	TGTGCCACCAGCAGAGGTGCGGCCCCAGGGCAGAATGAGCAGTTCTTC	CATSRGAAPGQNEQFF
.	TRBD2	TRBV5-4	TRBJ2-1	TGTGCCAGCAGCTTGGGGGCTAGCGGCTACAATGAGCAGTTCTTC	CASSLGASGYNEQFF
.	TRBD1	TRBV30	TRBJ2-3	TGTGCCGCGCAGATACAGGGGCCTTACACAGATACGCAGTATTTT	CAAQIQGPYTDTQYF
.	.	TRBV6-4	TRBJ1-4	TGTGCCAGCAGTGCTAACTCCGGGGGGGTTGAAAAACTGTTTTTT	CASSANSGGVEKLFF
.	TRBD2	TRBV11-2	TRBJ2-7	TGTGCCAGCAGCTTACAGCGGGAGGGCCTAACCCTCTCCTACGAGCAGTACTTC	CASSLQREGLTLSYEQYF
once	.	TRBV11-1	TRBJ2-3	TGTGCCAGCAGCCCCCTAGAGGGCGCAGATACGCAGTATTTT	CASSPLEGADTQYF
.	TRBD2	TRBV5-1	TRBJ2-5	TGCGCCAGCAGCTTCGGGACTAGCCCAACCCAAGAGACCCAGTACTTC	CASSFGTSPTQETQYF
.	TRBD1	TRBV5-6	TRBJ2-1	TGTGCCAGCAGCGGCACCGGGACAGGGCGGAATGAGCAGTTCTTC	CASSGTGTGRNEQFF
.	TRBD1	TRBV9	TRBJ1-5	TGTGCCAGCAGCGTAGCAGGGGGCCGGCAGCCCCAGCATTTT	CASSVAGGRQPQHF
.	.	TRBV7-6	TRBJ2-1	TGTGCCAGCAGCTTAGGCGGCACCTACAATGAGCAGTTCTTC	CASSLGGTYNEQFF
.	TRBD2	TRBV7-3	TRBJ2-3	TGTGCCAGCAGCCTAGGCCAGGGGGCTAGCGGGAGCGCAGATACGCAGTATTTT	CASSLGQGASGSADTQYF
.	TRBD2	TRBV28	TRBJ2-3	TGTGCCAGCAGTTCCTCACTAGCGGGAGTGCGCACAGATACGCAGTATTTT	CASSSSLAGVRTDTQYF
.	TRBD2	TRBV18	TRBJ2-7	TGTGCCAGCTCACCCCTCGAGACTAGCGGGAGTAGCGAGCAGTACTTC	CASSPLETSGSSEQYF
once	TRBD2	TRBV7-9	TRBJ2-3	TGTGCCAGCAGCCGGACTAGTCTTTCCGGAGATACGCAGTATTTT	CASSRTSLSGDTQYF
.	.	TRBV6-6	TRBJ2-3	TGTGCCAGCAGTTCCTGGACTAGCACAGATACGCAGTATTTT	CASSSWTSTDTQYF